The 15 T cell receptor beta chains below come from one sample, sequenced in a study of radiotherapy plus CTLA-4 blockade in lung cancer. Here immunoSEQ multiplex PCR was the method, and the copy in TCRdb shows in-frame clones only, minus some. The table has about 99,000 clones, roughly 88% seen once; the top ten hold more than 4.5%. The sample in question was peripheral blood, obtained from a patient treated with radiotherapy plus ipilimumab. Receptors originate from a human donor with non-small cell lung cancer that progressed on radiotherapy plus ipilimumab.

The rearrangement uses TRBV2 and TRBJ2-7, with D tentatively TRBD1 (6 bases). The germline gives CDR1 SNHLY, CDR2 FYNNEI. The germline V and J ends were trimmed by 6 bases and 4 bases, with 16 bases remaining between them. The CDR3 sequence is 14 residues long. The CDR3 loop reads CASSPYVQGYEQYF. CDR3 nucleotides: TGTGCCAGCAGCCCTTACGTTCAGGGGTACGAGCAGTACTTC.

This chain links TRBV5-1 with TRBJ2-3, with D hard to call. Trimming stripped 5 bases from V and 1 base from J, with 11 bases between. The CDR3 extends over 14 amino acids. Germline lookup yields CDR1 SGHRS and CDR2 YFSETQ. The CDR3 protein is CASRGIGGTDTQYF. CDR3 nucleotides: TGCGCCAGCAGGGGAATAGGAGGCACAGATACGCAGTATTTT.

The rearrangement joins TRBV6-5 to TRBJ2-2; 7 bases are shared with TRBD2. CDR1 and CDR2 (germline): MNHEY, SVGAGI. V was pared by 8 bases and J by 4 bases, with 4 bases of the junction left unmatched. The CDR3 has 13 residues. Here the CDR3 reads CASGREGTGELFF. The CDR3 DNA is TGTGCCAGCGGAAGGGAGGGCACCGGGGAGCTGTTTTTT.

V gene TRBV6-6 combines with J gene TRBJ2-3, with D uncertain. Germline V lookup: CDR1 MNHNY, CDR2 SVGAGI (reference sequence). This CDR3 has 15 amino acids. V lost 6 bases, J lost 1 base, and 14 bases lay in between. The DNA for the CDR3 is TGTGCCAGCAGCCCGGAAGCCGTAGGCACAGATACGCAGTATTTT. Translated, it gives CASSPEAVGTDTQYF.

V is TRBV29-1 and J is TRBJ2-2, with 10 bases fitting TRBD2. The germline V gene has CDR1 SQVTM and CDR2 ANQGSEA. Losses at the gene ends were 1 base for V and 6 bases for J; bases not matched to a gene: 5. The CDR3 runs to 15 residues. Written as DNA, the CDR3 is TGCAGCGTTGAAGTTTCCCTAGCGGGAGCCGGGGAGCTGTTTTTT. It codes for CSVEVSLAGAGELFF.

This chain links TRBV7-9 with TRBJ1-2; possibly TRBD1 for D (5 bases). Trimming took off 0 bases at V and 4 bases at J, with 9 bases between the two ends. Germline loops: CDR1 SEHNR, CDR2 FQNEAQ (reference sequence). The CDR3 has 14 amino acids. The DNA of the CDR3 is TGTGCCAGCAGCTTAGCCGGTGGGGCCTATGGCTACACCTTC. This codes for CASSLAGGAYGYTF.

This clone was detected once. The gene calls are TRBV11-2 and TRBJ2-5, with 9 bases matching TRBD2. Losses at the gene ends were 4 bases for V and 2 bases for J; bases not matched to a gene: 17. CDR3 length: 19 amino acids. Germline V CDR1 and CDR2: SGHAT, FQNNGV. CDR3 sequence reads: CASSSVSLRLAGPQETQYF. The CDR3 coding sequence is TGTGCCAGCAGCTCTGTCTCCTTAAGGCTAGCGGGACCTCAAGAGACCCAGTACTTC.

This sequence joins TRBV7-6 and TRBJ2-5; no clear D gene. Germline CDR1 is SGHVS and CDR2 is FNYEAQ. V was clipped by 2 bases and J by 4 bases, with 14 bases between them. CDR3 length: 15 residues. CDR3 DNA sequence: TGTGCCAGCAGCTTAAACTTTCTAGGCCCAGAGACCCAGTACTTC. This sequence encodes CASSLNFLGPETQYF.

The chain links TRBV11-2 to TRBJ2-6; D gene ambiguous. Germline V gives CDR1 SGHAT, CDR2 FQNNGV. V lost 1 base to trimming and J lost 2 bases, with 3 bases between them. CDR3 length equals 14 residues. The CDR3 DNA reads TGTGCCAGCAGCTTAGGGCCTGGGGCCAACGTCCTGACTTTC. It is translated as CASSLGPGANVLTF.

This chain joins TRBV5-1 and TRBJ2-2, with D perhaps matching TRBD1 (5 bases). The germline gives CDR1 SGHRS, CDR2 YFSETQ. This CDR3 region has 14 residues. Trimming took 3 bases from V and 4 from J, leaving 10 bases between them. The CDR3 protein is CASSSDTVTGELFF. CDR3 coding DNA: TGCGCCAGCAGCTCGGACACCGTCACCGGGGAGCTGTTTTTT.

The chain couples TRBV11-2 to TRBJ2-7; no clear D gene. The CDR3 spans 13 residues. Germline CDR1 reads SGHAT; CDR2 reads FQNNGV. Trimming removed 1 base at V and 9 bases at J, with 13 bases between. The CDR3, as DNA: TGTGCCAGCAGCTTAGTTGTAGGGTTGGGGCAGTACTTC. It codes for CASSLVVGLGQYF.

The rearrangement links TRBV30 to TRBJ2-7, with TRBD2 as a possible D gene (6 bases). Per germline, CDR1 GTSNPN and CDR2 SVGIG (reference sequence). The CDR3 covers 16 residues. V dropped 1 base and J dropped 5 bases, with 21 bases sitting between them. The CDR3 sequence: CAWSAGTFREFDEQYF. CDR3 in DNA: TGTGCCTGGAGTGCTGGCACTTTTCGGGAGTTCGACGAGCAGTACTTC.

The rearrangement uses TRBV4-1 and TRBJ2-1, with D maybe TRBD2 (6 bases). The CDR3 has 16 amino acids. Trimming removed 1 base from V and 9 bases from J, with 19 bases in between. Germline CDR1 reads MGHRA; CDR2 reads YSYEKL. CDR3 sequence (DNA): TGCGCCAGCAGCCAAGTCCAGGGCGGGAACGGGGTTGAGCAGTTCTTC. Residues: CASSQVQGGNGVEQFF.

The rearrangement links TRBV5-4 to TRBJ2-3, with D hard to call. V lost 4 bases and J lost 0, with 3 bases in between. Germline loops: CDR1 SGHNT, CDR2 YYREEE (reference sequence). This CDR3 region has 12 residues. The CDR3 is CASSGSTDTQYF. The CDR3 DNA reads TGTGCCAGCAGCGGAAGCACAGATACGCAGTATTTT.

This rearrangement joins TRBV15 to TRBJ2-5; D unclear. There are 12 residues in the CDR3. Looked up from germline, CDR1 is LNHNV and CDR2 is YYDKDF (reference sequence). V shed 5 bases and J shed 7 bases, with 11 bases lying between them. CDR3 in DNA: TGTGCCACCAGCGAAACTACCGGGACCCAGTACTTC. Protein: CATSETTGTQYF.